This T cell receptor (beta chain) appears in the sequencing data of a study of T cells in women clearing cervical HPV infection (dated by TCRdb to 2016 to 2019). Study-wide context: Cases were some 26 women with histologically confirmed HPV16-related CIN3 or worse, including a couple of invasive cancers. Blood from cases was drawn at the visit where the lesion was first identified, while blood from controls was drawn once the infection was no longer detected. An exploratory proof-of-principle case-control study, nested within the Guanacaste HPV Natural History Study in Costa Rica, was conducted to compare TCR repertoires across cervical HPV16 outcomes. Cases had a median age of around 32 years compared with more than 37 for controls, and baseline characteristics showed no significant differences between the groups. For cases, the median interval between lesion detection and blood sampling was about 140 days, with an interquartile range of about 80 to 210 days. In the parent cohort, around 9,900 women aged 18 or older were enrolled in Guanacaste, Costa Rica, during about 1993 to 1995 and then followed for less than 8 years. Because only a few women had HLA typing data, the possibility that HLA type acted as a confounder could not be ruled out. Cases were matched to controls by age within five years and by the year the sample was collected. The controls were about 26 women whose single incident HPV16 infection cleared within 12 months with no development of precancer or cancer. Quality controls consisted of five blinded duplicates per group, for a total of roughly 60 samples made up of around 50 participants and roughly ten replicates.

Comments on this clone: The antigen it binds to is not known. Read data end 3 residues before the CDR3 end; the end is taken from the germline J gene.

Every participant had a single incident cervical HPV16 infection, and prevalent HPV16 infections were excluded. Cervical HPV DNA was detected by MY09/MY11 PCR and genotyped by dot-blot hybridization. Fifteen mL of heparinized blood were centrifuged, and the buffy coat was split into aliquots, frozen at -30 degrees C, and then kept at -80 degrees C. QIAGEN kits were used to extract genomic DNA from buffy coat specimens. Reading from cysteine to phenylalanine, the CDR3 counts 14 amino acids. Part of the CDR3 DNA is given, 33 bases translated from base 1. Here V drops 1 base and J drops 4 bases, and the junction holds 7 bases not matched to any gene. Reading the germline V gene (reference sequence) gives CDR1 DFQATT and CDR2 SNEGSKA. Study-wide findings and limitations: TCR repertoire richness was significantly higher in CIN3+ cases than in controls across sequencing depths, while evenness did not differ. TRBV6-7 relative abundance was lower in cases than in controls (approximately 0.11% versus 0.16%; Bonferroni P = 0.0008). Random forest classifiers that combined richness and V gene abundances separated cases from controls with an estimated AUC of under 0.85. Because of the cross-sectional design, the study could not determine whether the associations came before infection or resulted from infection, and neither effector/memory subsets nor HPV-specific T cells were isolated. Because the number of T cells in each sample was unknown, differences in richness could reflect differing T-cell content rather than repertoire biology.

TCR beta CDR3 regions were amplified by multiplex PCR from an average of roughly 1,200 ng genomic DNA per sample using the immunoSEQ assay. To correct primer bias, the assay used a complete synthetic TCR repertoire to set an amplification baseline. The amplicons were sequenced using the Illumina platform. On the authors' methods: Sequences were error-corrected by clustering with frequency ratios and a modified nearest-neighbor algorithm, then analyzed in the immunoSEQ Analyzer with IMGT gene definitions. At each rarefaction depth, TCR richness and evenness were averaged across 20 rarefaction repeats, and samples with fewer sequences than that depth were excluded. Relative abundances of V, D and J genes were compared between groups using Wilcoxon rank sum tests, with FDR correction applied. For the blinded duplicates, the intraclass correlation was roughly 96% for TCR richness and averaged about 77% across more than 60 gene segments. Not all clones reach the TCRdb copy of this immuneACCESS table, which keeps in-frame sequences only. Checked studies attribute under half of the gap to unresolved V genes and leave the rest unexplained. V, J and clone size are those of that table, while D and trimming were read from the DNA. The sample table gives 31,000 or so clones. The ten largest clonotypes hold approximately 4.5% of the sample.

This sequence uses TRBV20-1 and TRBJ2-7, with 7 bases in between that match TRBD2. This TCR derives from a woman aged 18 to 75 with a cervical HPV16 infection that either progressed to CIN3+ or cleared (not recorded which). The specimen was blood buffy coat. The DNA read from the CDR3 is TGCAGTGCTAGAGCGGGGGGAATTTATTACGAG. It is translated as CSARAGGIYYE. The whole CDR3 protein is CSARAGGIYYEQYF.